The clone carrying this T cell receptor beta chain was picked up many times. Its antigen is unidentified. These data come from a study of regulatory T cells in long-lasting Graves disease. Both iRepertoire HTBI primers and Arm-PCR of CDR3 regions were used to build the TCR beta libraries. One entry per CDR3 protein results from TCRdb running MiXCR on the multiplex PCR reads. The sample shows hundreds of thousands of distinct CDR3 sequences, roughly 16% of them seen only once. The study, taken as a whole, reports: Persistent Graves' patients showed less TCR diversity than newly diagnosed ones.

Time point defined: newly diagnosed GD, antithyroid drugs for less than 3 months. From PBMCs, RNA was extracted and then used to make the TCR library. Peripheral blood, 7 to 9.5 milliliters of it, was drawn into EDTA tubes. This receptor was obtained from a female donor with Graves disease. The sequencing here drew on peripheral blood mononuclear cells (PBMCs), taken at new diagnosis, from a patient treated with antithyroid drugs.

The CDR3 DNA sequence: TGCGCCAGCAGCCATCCGACTAGCGGGGGGGTTGAGCAGTTCTTC. Translation: CASSHPTSGGVEQFF. The gene calls are TRBV4-1 and TRBJ2-1, with 14 bases identical to TRBD2. The V gene end was trimmed by 3 bases and the J gene end by 9 bases; junction bases not matched to a gene: 4. The germline gives CDR1 MGHRA, CDR2 YSYEKL. The CDR3 is 15 amino acids.